Included here is one TCR beta chain sequence, with context. No antigen is known for it. The data originate from a study of molecular identifiers for immune sequencing clone quantification. CDR3 length: 15 residues. Germline assignment: CDR1 MNHNS and CDR2 SASEGT. V gave up 10 bases and J gave up 0 bases, with 19 bases separating them. Investigators produced naive CD8 libraries from about 19,000 to 1,100,000 sorted cells, drawing on 10%, 30% or 50% RNA. Naive CD8 T cells were FACS-sorted by CD8+CD4-CCR7+CD45RA+ markers. Generation of bulk TCR libraries relied on previously described methods and listed TCR primers. TCRdb ran MiXCR on the PCR reads and lists one entry per CDR3 protein. There are around 480,000 distinct CDR3 sequences in the sample; about 25% occur only once, and 0.7% to 0.9% lies in the top ten. The study's findings and limits: Clones carrying above 20 RNA copies accounted for over 99% of effector molecules, under 1% in naive cells.

Sequencing input: naive CD8+ T cells from blood, with Jurkat cell RNA spiked in. The subset is: FACS-sorted CD8+CD4-CCR7+CD45RA+ naive T cells. The chain employs TRBV6-1 and TRBJ2-7; TRBD2 might be the D (5 bases). This TCR was sampled from a human donor in good health. Some libraries in this study had Jurkat cell RNA spiked in. CDR3 in DNA: TGTGCCACCCCAACCCCACTGGGAGCCTCCTACGAGCAGTACTTC. It yields the protein CATPTPLGASYEQYF.